The clone carrying this T cell receptor beta chain was counted between two and nine times. These data are taken from a study of cytomegalovirus exposure and HLA in healthy donors. Some clones are missing from TCRdb's copy, which holds only in-frame ones; the method was immunoSEQ multiplex PCR. The sample comprises a few hundred thousand clones, 86% of which are singletons, and 0.7% to 0.85% rests with the top ten. This CDR3 has 16 amino acids. V lost 5 bases and J lost 4; bases outside the gene matches: 9. Germline V gene data show CDR1 as SGHTA and CDR2 as FQGNSA. This sequence was found in a woman under 30 in good health and CMV-seronegative. The gene calls are TRBV7-2 and TRBJ1-2; 11 bases align to TRBD1. The material sequenced was PBMCs. In DNA form, the CDR3 reads TGTGCCAGCAGCCCGTCCGGGACAGGGGGTTCCTATGGCTACACCTTC. Protein product: CASSPSGTGGSYGYTF.